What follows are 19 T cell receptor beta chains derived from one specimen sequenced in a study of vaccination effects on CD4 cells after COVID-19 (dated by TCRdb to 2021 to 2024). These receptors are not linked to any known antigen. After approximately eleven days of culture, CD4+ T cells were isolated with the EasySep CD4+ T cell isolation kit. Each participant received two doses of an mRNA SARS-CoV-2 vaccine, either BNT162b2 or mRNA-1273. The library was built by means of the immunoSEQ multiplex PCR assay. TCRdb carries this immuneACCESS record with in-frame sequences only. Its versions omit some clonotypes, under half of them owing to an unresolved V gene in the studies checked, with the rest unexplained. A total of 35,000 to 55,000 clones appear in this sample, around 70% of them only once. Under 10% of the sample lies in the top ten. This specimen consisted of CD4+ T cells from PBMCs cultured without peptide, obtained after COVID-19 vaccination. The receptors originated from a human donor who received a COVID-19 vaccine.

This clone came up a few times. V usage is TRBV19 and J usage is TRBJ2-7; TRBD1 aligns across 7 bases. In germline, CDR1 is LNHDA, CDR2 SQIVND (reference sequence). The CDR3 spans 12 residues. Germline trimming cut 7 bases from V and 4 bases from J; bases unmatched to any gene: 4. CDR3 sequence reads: CASMGQLYEQYF. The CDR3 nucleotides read TGTGCCAGTATGGGACAGCTATACGAGCAGTACTTC. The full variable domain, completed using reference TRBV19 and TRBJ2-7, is DGGITQSPKYLFRKEGQNVTLSCEQNLNHDAMYWYRQDPGQGLRLIYYSQIVNDFQKGDIAEGYSVSREKKESFPLTVTSAQKNPTAFYLCASMGQLYEQYFGPGTRLTVT.

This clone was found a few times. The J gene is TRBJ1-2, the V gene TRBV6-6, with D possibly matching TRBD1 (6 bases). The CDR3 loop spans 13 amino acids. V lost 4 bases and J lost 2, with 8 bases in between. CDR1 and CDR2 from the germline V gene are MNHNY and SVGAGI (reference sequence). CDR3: CASSSGTNYGYTF. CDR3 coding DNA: TGTGCCAGCAGTTCTGGGACAAACTATGGCTACACCTTC.

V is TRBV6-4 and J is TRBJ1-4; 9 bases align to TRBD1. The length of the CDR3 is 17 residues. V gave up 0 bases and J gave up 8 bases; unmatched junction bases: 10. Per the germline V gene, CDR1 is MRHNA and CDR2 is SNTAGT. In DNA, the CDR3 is TGTGCCAGCAGTGACTCTGGGACAGGGTCCAGCGGGGAAAAACTGTTTTTT. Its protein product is CASSDSGTGSSGEKLFF.

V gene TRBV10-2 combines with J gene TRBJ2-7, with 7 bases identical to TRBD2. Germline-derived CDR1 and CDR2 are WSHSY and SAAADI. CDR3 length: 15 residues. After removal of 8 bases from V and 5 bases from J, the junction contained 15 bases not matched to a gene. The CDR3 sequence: CASSVMGGSINEQYF. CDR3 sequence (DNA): TGCGCCAGCTCCGTCATGGGCGGGAGTATCAACGAGCAGTACTTC.

The CDR3 region is CASTTQGNGSYEQYF. The CDR3 DNA sequence: TGTGCCAGCACAACACAGGGTAATGGGTCCTACGAGCAGTACTTC. V is TRBV27 and J is TRBJ2-7, with a tentative D call TRBD1 (6 bases). The CDR3 is made up of 15 amino acids. V gave up 7 bases and J gave up 1 base, with 17 bases separating them. Germline CDR1 reads MNHEY; CDR2 reads SMNVEV (reference sequence).

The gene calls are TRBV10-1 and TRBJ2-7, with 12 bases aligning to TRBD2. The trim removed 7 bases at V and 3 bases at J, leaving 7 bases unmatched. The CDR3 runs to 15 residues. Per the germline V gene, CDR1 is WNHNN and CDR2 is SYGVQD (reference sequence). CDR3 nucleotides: TGCGCCAGCACCTCAGGACTAGCGGGAAACTACGAGCAGTACTTC. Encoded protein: CASTSGLAGNYEQYF.

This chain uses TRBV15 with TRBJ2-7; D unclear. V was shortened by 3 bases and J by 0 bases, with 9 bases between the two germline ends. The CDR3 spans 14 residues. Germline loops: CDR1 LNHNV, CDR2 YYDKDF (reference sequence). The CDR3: CATSREDASYEQYF. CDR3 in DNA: TGTGCCACCAGCAGGGAAGACGCCTCCTACGAGCAGTACTTC. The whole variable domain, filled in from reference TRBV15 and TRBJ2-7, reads DAMVIQNPRYQVTQFGKPVTLSCSQTLNHNVMYWYQQKSSQAPKLLFHYYDKDFNNEADTPDNFQSRRPNTSFCFLDIRSPGLGDTAMYLCATSREDASYEQYFGPGTRLTVT.

CDR3 protein: CASGDYRGTSYNEQFF. The DNA for the CDR3 is TGTGCCAGCGGCGACTACAGGGGTACCTCCTACAATGAGCAGTTCTTC. The chain joins TRBV2 to TRBJ2-1; the match to TRBD1 covers 7 bases. After removal of 8 bases from V and 0 bases from J, the junction contained 10 bases not matched to a gene. The germline gives CDR1 SNHLY, CDR2 FYNNEI. The CDR3 has 16 residues.

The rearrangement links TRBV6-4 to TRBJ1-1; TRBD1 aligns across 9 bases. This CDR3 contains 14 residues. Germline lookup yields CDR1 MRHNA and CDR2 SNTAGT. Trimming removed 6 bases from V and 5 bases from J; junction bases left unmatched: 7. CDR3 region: CASSEQGAGTEAFF. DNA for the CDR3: TGTGCCAGCAGCGAACAGGGGGCGGGTACTGAAGCTTTCTTT.

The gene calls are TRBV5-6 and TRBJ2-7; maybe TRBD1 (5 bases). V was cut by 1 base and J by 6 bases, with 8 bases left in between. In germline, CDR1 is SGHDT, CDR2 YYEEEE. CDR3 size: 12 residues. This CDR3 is CASSLTQGEQYF. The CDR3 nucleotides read TGTGCCAGCAGCTTGACCCAGGGCGAGCAGTACTTC.

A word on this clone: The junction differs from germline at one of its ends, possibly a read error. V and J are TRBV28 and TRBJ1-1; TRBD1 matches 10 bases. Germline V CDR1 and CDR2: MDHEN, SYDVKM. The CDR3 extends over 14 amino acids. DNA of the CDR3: TGTGCCAGCATGACAGGGGGCTTGAACTCTGAAGCTTTCTTT. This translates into CASMTGGLNSEAFF.

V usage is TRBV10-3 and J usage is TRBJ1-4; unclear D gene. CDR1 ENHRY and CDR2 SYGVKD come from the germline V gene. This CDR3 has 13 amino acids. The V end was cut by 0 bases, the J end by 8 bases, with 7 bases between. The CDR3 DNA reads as TGTGCCATCAGTGAGTCGAAGGAGGAAAAACTGTTTTTT. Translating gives CAISESKEEKLFF.

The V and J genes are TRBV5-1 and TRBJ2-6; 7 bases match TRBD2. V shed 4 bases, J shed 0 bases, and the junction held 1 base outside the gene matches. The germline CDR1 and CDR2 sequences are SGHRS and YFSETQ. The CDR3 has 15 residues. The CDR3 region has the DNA TGCGCCAGCAGCCGGGACTACTCTGGGGCCAACGTCCTGACTTTC. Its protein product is CASSRDYSGANVLTF.

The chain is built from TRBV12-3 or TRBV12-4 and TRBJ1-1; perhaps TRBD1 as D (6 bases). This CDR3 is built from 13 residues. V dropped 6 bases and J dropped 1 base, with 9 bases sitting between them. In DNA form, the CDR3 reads TGTGCCAGCAGGGCGACAGGGAACACTGAAGCTTTCTTT. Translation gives CASRATGNTEAFF.

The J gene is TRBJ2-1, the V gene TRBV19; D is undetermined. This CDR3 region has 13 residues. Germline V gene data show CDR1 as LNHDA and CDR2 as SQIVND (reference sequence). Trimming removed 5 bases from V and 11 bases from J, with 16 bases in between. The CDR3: CASSGWEQIKQFF. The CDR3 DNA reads TGTGCCAGTAGTGGCTGGGAACAGATTAAGCAGTTCTTC. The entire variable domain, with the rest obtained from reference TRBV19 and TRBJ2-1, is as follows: DGGITQSPKYLFRKEGQNVTLSCEQNLNHDAMYWYRQDPGQGLRLIYYSQIVNDFQKGDIAEGYSVSREKKESFPLTVTSAQKNPTAFYLCASSGWEQIKQFFGPGTRLTVL.

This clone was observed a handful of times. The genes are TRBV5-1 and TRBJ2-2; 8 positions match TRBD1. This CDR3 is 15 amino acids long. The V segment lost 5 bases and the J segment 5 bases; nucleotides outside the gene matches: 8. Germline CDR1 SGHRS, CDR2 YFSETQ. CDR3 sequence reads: CASSTGQAGTGELFF. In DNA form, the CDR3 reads TGCGCCAGCAGTACGGGACAGGCGGGGACCGGGGAGCTGTTTTTT.

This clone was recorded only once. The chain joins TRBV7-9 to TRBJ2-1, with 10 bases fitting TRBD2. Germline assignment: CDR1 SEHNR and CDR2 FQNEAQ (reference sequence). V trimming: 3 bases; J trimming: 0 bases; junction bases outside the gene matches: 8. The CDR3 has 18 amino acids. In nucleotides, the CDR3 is TGTGCCAGCAGCTTCGGTGGACTAGCGGCAACCTCCTACAATGAGCAGTTCTTC. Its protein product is CASSFGGLAATSYNEQFF.

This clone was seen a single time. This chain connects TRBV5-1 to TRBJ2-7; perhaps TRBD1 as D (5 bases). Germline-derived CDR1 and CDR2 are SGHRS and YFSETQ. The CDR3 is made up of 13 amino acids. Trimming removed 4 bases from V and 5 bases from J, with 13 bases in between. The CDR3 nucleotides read TGCGCCAGCAGCAAGGAAAGGGGCCACGAGCAGTACTTC. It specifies CASSKERGHEQYF.

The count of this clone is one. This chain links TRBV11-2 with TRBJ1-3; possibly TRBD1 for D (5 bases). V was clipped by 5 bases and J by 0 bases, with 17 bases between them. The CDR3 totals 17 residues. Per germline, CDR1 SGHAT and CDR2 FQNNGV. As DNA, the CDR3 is TGTGCCAGCAGCCCGGGGGAATGGGGGATCTCTGGAAACACCATATATTTT. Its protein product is CASSPGEWGISGNTIYF.